Reported below is one TCR beta chain. Its antigen is unknown. No base quality values were provided; no much bigger clone lies one nucleotide off. Healthy HIV-negative adults with no recently reported acute infections or vaccinations were included as donors. Only Caucasian adults living in Nashville, Tennessee, USA were represented among the donors. In the unsorted samples, 90 million to 100 million PBMCs were counted, and genomic DNA was extracted using the QIAamp DNA Blood Mini kit. After blood collection by leukapheresis, PBMCs were isolated using Ficoll-Histopaque density gradient centrifugation and then cryopreserved in the vapor phase of liquid nitrogen. The data originate from a study of shared clonotypes between healthy human individuals (dated by TCRdb to between 2020 and 2021). For the wider study: A couple of women and a few men aged 18 to 49 years were included in the cohort. To estimate repertoire size and how much clonotypes are shared between individuals, the study performed deep sequencing of blood TCR repertoires from a handful of healthy adults. To increase sequencing depth and limit assay-specific biases, TCR repertoire library preparation and sequencing were carried out by different laboratories using diverse techniques. Per donor, leukapheresis produced somewhere between about 0.94 and 9 billion PBMCs.

Using the deep immunoSEQ assay, multiplex PCR amplified TCR CDR3 regions from genomic DNA. Genomic DNA extracted from each cell subset was distributed evenly over all wells of several immunoSEQ 96-well plates, and each plate served as one replicate. For unsorted PBMC, around 300 ng genomic DNA, equal to 25,000 to 35,000 T cell genomes, was loaded into each replicate PCR. Genomic DNA from unsorted PBMC was sequenced over ten immunoSEQ deep assay plates. Purified libraries were measured with a Qubit 3.0 fluorometer, size-checked on a Bioanalyzer 2100, and measured again with the KAPA Library Quantification kit. Every immunoSEQ 96-well plate was sequenced on a separate single-read 150-cycle Illumina NextSeq 550 flow cell. The study's processing was this. Because the immunoSEQ output held only junctional sequences and lacked quality scores, the filtering could not match the filtering applied to full-length reads. To assign V/J genes and CDR3, sequences were annotated against IMGT germline references using PyIR, a Python wrapper for IgBLAST v1.9. Reads with weak V/J assignments (E-value above 1e-6), missing CDR3, stop codons, out-of-frame junctions, or ambiguous translated residues were removed. A V3J clonotype was defined by an identical inferred V gene, J gene, and CDR3 amino acid sequence. To compute the percentage overlap between repertoires, the number of shared unique clonotypes was divided by the size of the smaller repertoire. Repertoire richness was assessed with RTK rarefaction, the Chao1 estimator, and Recon v2.1 estimates of unobserved clonotypes. TCRdb stores this immuneACCESS table with in-frame sequences only. Part of the clones is absent; in the studies checked, under half of the shortfall reflects unresolved V genes, and no reason is known for the rest. V and J calls and clone size are those listed in that table; D and trimming were worked out from the DNA. The sample table holds 520,000 or so clones, of which about four fifths were seen once. The ten top clones hold under 15% of the sample.

Based on the germline V gene, the CDR1 and CDR2 sequences are SGHTA and FQGNSA. Its CDR3 holds 15 amino acids, cysteine through phenylalanine. Only the CDR3 region is kept as DNA, spanning 45 bases read in frame from base 1. After removal of 6 bases from V and 8 bases from J, the junction retains 6 bases not matched to a gene. Points the paper makes about the study in general: Sampling was restricted to blood, and TCR repertoires in tissue are likely to differ from TCR repertoires in blood. The small number of donors limited the genetic and exposure-history diversity represented. Pairwise subsampling indicated that sequencing depth was expected to affect the degree of clonotype sharing among donors.

The sequenced sample consisted of PBMCs. The rearrangement combines TRBV7-2 with TRBJ2-2, with 13 junctional bases fitting TRBD2. The TCR originated in a middle-aged woman in good health. Some clones in this sample may be carry-over from other donors' samples. In nucleotides, the sequence is TGTGCCAGCAGTCGGACTAGCGGGAGTTCTGGGGAGCTGTTTTTT. This codes for CASSRTSGSSGELFF.